This TCR beta chain was observed in a study of blood T cell repertoires in COVID-19. Study background: Italy, Spain and the United States were the sources of the convalescent and acute COVID-19 samples. The analysed material was cDNA or gDNA that came from T cells, B-cell-depleted T cells, or PBMCs.

From germline, CDR1 is MNHEY and CDR2 SVGAGI. After removal of 7 bases from V and 9 bases from J, the junction contained 5 bases not matched to a gene. The CDR3 extends over 13 amino acids. Authors' data handling: Nucleated cell counts were estimated from reference gene primer amplification. Libraries were prepared by immunoSEQ multiplex PCR; TCRdb keeps only in-frame clonotypes and omits some of them. That table supplies the V and J calls and clone size; D and trimming were determined from the DNA. The data show 250,000 to 300,000 clones, approximately 91% seen once. The rearrangement links TRBV6-5 to TRBJ2-1; 11 bases align to TRBD2. Input material: peripheral blood. The origin of this receptor is a woman aged 55 to 70 with acute or convalescent COVID-19. CDR3 DNA: TGTGCCAGCATCTATGGACTAGCGGGTGAGCAGTTCTTC. It encodes CASIYGLAGEQFF.